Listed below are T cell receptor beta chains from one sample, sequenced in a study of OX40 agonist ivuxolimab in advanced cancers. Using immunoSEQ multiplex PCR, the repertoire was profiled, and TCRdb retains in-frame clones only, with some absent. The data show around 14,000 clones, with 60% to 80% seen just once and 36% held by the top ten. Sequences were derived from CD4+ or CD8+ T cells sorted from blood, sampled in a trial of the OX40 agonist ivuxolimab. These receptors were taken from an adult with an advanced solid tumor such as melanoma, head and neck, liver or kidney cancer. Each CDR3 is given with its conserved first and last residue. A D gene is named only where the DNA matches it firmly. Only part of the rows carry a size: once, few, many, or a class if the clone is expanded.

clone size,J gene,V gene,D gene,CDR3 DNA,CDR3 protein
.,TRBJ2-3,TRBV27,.,TGTGCCAGCAGTTTGGTTAGTAAAACAGATACGCAGTATTTT,CASSLVSKTDTQYF
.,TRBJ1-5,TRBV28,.,TGTGCCAGCAGTTTGTTCAGGGAAAGTCAGCCCCAGCATTTT,CASSLFRESQPQHF
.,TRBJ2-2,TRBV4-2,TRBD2,TGTGCCAGCAGCCAAGCCCTTAGACTAGCGGGAAACACCGGGGAGCTGTTTTTT,CASSQALRLAGNTGELFF
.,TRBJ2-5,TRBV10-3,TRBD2,TGTGCCATCAGTGAGATCTTAGCGGGAGACTGGGAGACCCAGTACTTC,CAISEILAGDWETQYF
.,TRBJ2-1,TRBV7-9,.,TGTGCCAGCAGCTTCACTAGTTCCCACAATGAGCAGTTCTTC,CASSFTSSHNEQFF
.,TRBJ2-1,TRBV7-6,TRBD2,TGTGCCAGCAGCTTACGACTAGCGAGGAGCTCCTACAATGAGCAGTTCTTC,CASSLRLARSSYNEQFF
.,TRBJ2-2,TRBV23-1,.,TGCGCCAGCAGTCTGGCAGGGAGCTTAAACACCGGGGAGCTGTTTTTT,CASSLAGSLNTGELFF
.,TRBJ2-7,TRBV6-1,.,TGTGCCAGCCTGGGGACCTATCCAGGCTACGAGCAGTACTTC,CASLGTYPGYEQYF
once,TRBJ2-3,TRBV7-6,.,TGTGCCAGCAGCTTAGAGGGGGGGATGACAGATACGCAGTATTTT,CASSLEGGMTDTQYF
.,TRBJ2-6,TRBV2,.,TGTGCCAGCCTGACATCTGGGGCCAACGTCCTGACTTTC,CASLTSGANVLTF
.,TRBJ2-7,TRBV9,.,TGTGCCAGCAGCGTGGGGACCCTAAGGGGCGAGCAGTACTTC,CASSVGTLRGEQYF
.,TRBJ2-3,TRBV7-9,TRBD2,TGTGCCAGCAGCTTAGTAGTCGGGGGGATCACAGATACGCAGTATTTT,CASSLVVGGITDTQYF
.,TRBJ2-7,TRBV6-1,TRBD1,TGTGCCAGCAGTGAGTGGGACAGGGGCACCTACGAGCAGTACTTC,CASSEWDRGTYEQYF
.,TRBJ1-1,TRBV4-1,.,TGCGCCAGCAGCCCCCTGGGATCTGAAGCTTTCTTT,CASSPLGSEAFF
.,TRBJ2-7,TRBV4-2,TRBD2,TGTGCCAGCAGCCAAGAACTCGCGGGAGCCTACGAGCAGTACTTC,CASSQELAGAYEQYF
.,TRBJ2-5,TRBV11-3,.,TGTGCCAGCAGCTTAGAAGTGGGGTACCAAGAGACCCAGTACTTC,CASSLEVGYQETQYF
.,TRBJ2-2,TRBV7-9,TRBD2,TGTGCCAGCAGCCGACCCAGAGGGGAGGGCACCGGGGAGCTGTTTTTT,CASSRPRGEGTGELFF
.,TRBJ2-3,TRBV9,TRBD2,TGTGCCAGCAGCGCTAGCGGGAGCGTCAGCACAGATACGCAGTATTTT,CASSASGSVSTDTQYF
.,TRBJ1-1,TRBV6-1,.,TGTGCCAGCAATTATAGGAACACTGAAGCTTTCTTT,CASNYRNTEAFF
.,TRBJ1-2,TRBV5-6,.,TGTGCCAGCAGTTTAGGGGGGCCGGGGGCAGTTTACTACACCTTC,CASSLGGPGAVYYTF
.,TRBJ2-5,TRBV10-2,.,TGCGCCAGCAGTTGGGCCCTCGGAAGAGAGACCCAGTACTTC,CASSWALGRETQYF
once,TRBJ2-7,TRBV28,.,TGTGCCAGCAGTACGGACGGGGACGAGCAGTACTTC,CASSTDGDEQYF
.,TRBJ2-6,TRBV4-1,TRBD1,TGCGCCAGCAGCCGGGAAGGGGGCGTTTCGGGGGCCAACGTCCTGACTTTC,CASSREGGVSGANVLTF
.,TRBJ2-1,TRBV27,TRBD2,TGTGCCAGCAGTTTGGGTCTAGCGGGAGGGCCGAGGAATGAGCAGTTCTTC,CASSLGLAGGPRNEQFF
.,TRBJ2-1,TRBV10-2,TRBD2,TGCGCCAGCAGTGGCGGGACTAGCCGGGGGGATGAGCAGTTCTTC,CASSGGTSRGDEQFF
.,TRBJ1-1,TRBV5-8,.,TGTGCCAGCAGCTTATTTACGAACACTGAAGCTTTCTTT,CASSLFTNTEAFF
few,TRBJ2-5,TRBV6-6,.,TGTGCCAGCAGTTACGAGGGGACCCAGTACTTC,CASSYEGTQYF
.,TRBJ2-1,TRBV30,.,TGTGCCTGGAAACGGACCTACAATGAGCAGTTCTTC,CAWKRTYNEQFF
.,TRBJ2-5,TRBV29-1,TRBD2,TGCAGCGTTGGGGGACTACAAGAGACCCAGTACTTC,CSVGGLQETQYF
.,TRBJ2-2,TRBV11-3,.,TGTGCCAGCAGCTTAGCCCCAGGGGCAGCTGTCATCACCGGGGAGCTGTTTTTT,CASSLAPGAAVITGELFF
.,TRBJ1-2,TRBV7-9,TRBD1,TGTGCCAGCAGCTTAGGTTTAGGGGGCTTCAACTATGGCTACACCTTC,CASSLGLGGFNYGYTF
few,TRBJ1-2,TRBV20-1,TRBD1,TGCAGTGCCAGGACAGGGTATGGCTACACCTTC,CSARTGYGYTF
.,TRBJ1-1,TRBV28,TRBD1,TGTGCCAGCAGCACACAGGGGGCCACTGAAGCTTTCTTT,CASSTQGATEAFF
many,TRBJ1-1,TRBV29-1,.,TGCAGCGTTGTCATGAACACTGAAGCTTTCTTT,CSVVMNTEAFF
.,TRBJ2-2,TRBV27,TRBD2,TGTGCCAGCACGGACCTAGCGGGAGGGCCCTACACCGGGGAGCTGTTTTTT,CASTDLAGGPYTGELFF
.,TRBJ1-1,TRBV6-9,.,TGTGCCAGCAGTTATGGTACTTGTTGGGGGGGGGAGGATGAAGCTTTCTTT,CASSYGTCWGGEDEAFF
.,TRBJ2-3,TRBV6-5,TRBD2,TGTGCCAGCAGTTACTCAACAGCGGGAAGCACAGATACGCAGTATTTT,CASSYSTAGSTDTQYF
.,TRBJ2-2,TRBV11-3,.,TGTGCCAGCAGCTTAGATCCGGGCGGATCCGGGGAGCTGTTTTTT,CASSLDPGGSGELFF
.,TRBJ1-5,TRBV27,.,TGTGCCAGCAGCCCGGACAGTCTCAATCAGCCCCAGCATTTT,CASSPDSLNQPQHF
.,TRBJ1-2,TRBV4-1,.,TGCGCCAGCAGCACGGACGCGGTTAACTATGGCTACACCTTC,CASSTDAVNYGYTF
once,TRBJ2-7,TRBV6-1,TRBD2,TGTGCCAGCAGTGAACCGACTAGCGGGCTTTCCTACGAGCAGTACTTC,CASSEPTSGLSYEQYF
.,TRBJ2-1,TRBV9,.,TGTGCCAGCAGCGTAACCCCCTACAATGAGCAGTTCTTC,CASSVTPYNEQFF
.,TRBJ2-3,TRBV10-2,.,TGCGCCAGCAGTGATCTTAGTATCACAGATACGCAGTATTTT,CASSDLSITDTQYF
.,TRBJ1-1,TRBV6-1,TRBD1,TGTGCCAGCAGCAACCTACAGGGGGCCGACACTGAAGCTTTCTTT,CASSNLQGADTEAFF
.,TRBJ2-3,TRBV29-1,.,TGCAGCGTTGCAGCCTATAGCACAGATACGCAGTATTTT,CSVAAYSTDTQYF
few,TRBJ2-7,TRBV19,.,TGTGCCAGTAGTATAGCGGGGCGGGACTACGAGCAGTACTTC,CASSIAGRDYEQYF
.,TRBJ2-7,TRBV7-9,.,TGTGCCAGCAGCTTCGGCCTCCTCGAGCAGTACTTC,CASSFGLLEQYF
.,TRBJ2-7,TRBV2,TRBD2,TGTGCCAGCAGTGACTTTGCTAGCGGGAGGGTGTGGGAGCAGTACTTC,CASSDFASGRVWEQYF